What follows is one T cell receptor (beta chain) and its context. The antigen is not known. The sample originates from a study of response to subunit inactivated influenza vaccine. General study points: Few additional T cells are recruited per seasonal influenza vaccination, authors suggested.

The CDR3 is made up of 15 amino acids. Trimming removed 5 bases from V and 0 bases from J, with 11 bases in between. The germline gives CDR1 SEHNR, CDR2 FQNEAQ (reference sequence). TCRdb used MiXCR to reprocess the RT-PCR reads, holding one entry per CDR3 protein. Here the sample spans about 800,000 distinct CDR3 sequences, around 20% being singletons. The chain uses TRBV7-9 and TRBJ1-3; tentatively, D is TRBD1 (5 bases). This receptor was identified in a man between 45 and 60 years old who received an inactivated influenza vaccine. The sequencing here drew on PBMCs from blood, taken less than 6 days after vaccination. The CDR3 here is CASSVGRSSGNTIYF. In DNA, the CDR3 is TGTGCCAGCAGCGTGGGACGCAGCTCTGGAAACACCATATATTTT. The whole variable domain, remainder taken from reference TRBV7-9 and TRBJ1-3, is DTGVSQNPRHKITKRGQNVTFRCDPISEHNRLYWYRQTLGQGPEFLTYFQNEAQLEKSRLLSDRFSAERPKGSFSTLEIQRTEQGDSAMYLCASSVGRSSGNTIYFGEGSWLTVV.